The source of this T cell receptor (beta chain) is a study of post-analysis software for immune sequencing data (dated by TCRdb to 2015 to 2017). In the study overall: Disease courses on record covered relapsing-remitting, secondary progressive and progressive-relapsing multiple sclerosis, though some patients had no subtype annotation. A subset of samples was prepared in parallel using single-end sample barcoding, then pooled and co-amplified after Illumina adapter ligation. Patient repertoires were compared against ten to twelve previously published healthy control repertoires from donors aged roughly 6 to 28 years.

As concerns this clonotype: No antigen is known for it. No base qualities exist here, and no much larger clone lies one base off it.

Libraries came from PCR. Sequencing relied on an Illumina HiSeq 2500. Unique molecular identifiers were incorporated into TCR beta cDNA libraries to reduce PCR and sequencing biases. Some 500,000 cDNA molecules were obtained for every 1 to 10 million input T cells, so each molecule roughly corresponded to one T cell. The patient libraries were prepared and sequenced with the same protocol used for the earlier healthy control dataset. Within a given batch, samples were prepared together, multiplexed and sequenced on the same HiSeq lane. Per the source publication's procedure: Raw barcoded reads were processed with MIGEC, discarding single-read molecular identifier groups before consensus assembly and CDR3 extraction. Clonotype tables were post-analysed with VDJtools, and diversity was normalized by down-sampling all datasets to the smallest sample size. Repertoire overlap clustering matched CDR3 amino acid but not nucleotide sequences to correct batch-related cross-sample contamination. TCRdb reanalyzed the raw reads on its own, using fastp at Q25 for trimming and MiXCR for clone calling, and kept in-frame beta chains. Each entry is one CDR3 protein sequence, shown with its most common DNA and genes. The V and J calls follow TCRdb's processing rather than the paper's. Within this sample are roughly 400,000 distinct CDR3 sequences, with 39% of them counted one time only. The ten top clones hold approximately 7.6% of the sample.

Looking up the germline V gene yields CDR1 SGHRS and CDR2 YFSETQ. The CDR3 contains 15 residues, cysteine and phenylalanine counted. CDR3 DNA only is kept here, 45 bases in frame from base 1. For this chain, trimming is 7 bases at the V end and 4 bases at the J end, and the number of junction bases without a gene match is 7. What the research found in general, with its limitations: Roughly 5 TRBV segments, including TRBV5-6, TRBV5-1 and TRBV20-1, were significantly more frequent in patients than controls. Direct clustering with F measure showed strong co-clustering of samples prepared in the same batch, prompting a batch-effect correction. The control group was slightly older than the multiple sclerosis patient group. Normalized Chao1 diversity was significantly lower in multiple sclerosis patients than controls, suggesting substantial peripheral T-cell clonal expansion.

To demonstrate the VDJtools post-analysis software, TCR beta repertoires were profiled from the peripheral blood of more than ten young patients with multiple sclerosis. Multiple sclerosis patients were children and adolescents aged about 6 to 15 years. Recombination joined TRBV5-1 with TRBJ2-1, and 11 junctional nucleotides match TRBD2. This sequence originates from a girl aged 2-10 years with multiple sclerosis. Input material: blood. The CDR3 region has the sequence CASLQIAGGYNEQFF. The DNA sequence reads TGCGCCAGCCTGCAGATAGCGGGAGGGTACAATGAGCAGTTCTTC.